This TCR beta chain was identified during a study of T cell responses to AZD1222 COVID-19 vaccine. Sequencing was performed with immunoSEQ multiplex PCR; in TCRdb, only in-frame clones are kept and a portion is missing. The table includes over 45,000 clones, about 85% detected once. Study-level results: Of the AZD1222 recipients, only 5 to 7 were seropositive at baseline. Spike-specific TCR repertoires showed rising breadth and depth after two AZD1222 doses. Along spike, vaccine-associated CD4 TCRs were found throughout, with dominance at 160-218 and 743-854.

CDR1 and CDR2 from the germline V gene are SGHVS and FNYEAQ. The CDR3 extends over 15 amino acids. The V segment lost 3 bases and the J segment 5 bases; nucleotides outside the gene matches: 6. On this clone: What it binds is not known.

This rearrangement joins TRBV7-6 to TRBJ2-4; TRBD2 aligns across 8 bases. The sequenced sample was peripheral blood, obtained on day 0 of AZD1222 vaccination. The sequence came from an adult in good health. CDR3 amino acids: CASSLAGGPENIQYF. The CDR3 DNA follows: TGTGCCAGCAGCTTGGCGGGGGGTCCCGAAAACATTCAGTACTTC. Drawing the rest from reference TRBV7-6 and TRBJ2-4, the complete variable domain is GAGVSQSPRYKVTKRGQDVALRCDPISGHVSLYWYRQALGQGPEFLTYFNYEAQQDKSGLPNDRFSAERPEGSISTLTIQRTEQRDSAMYRCASSLAGGPENIQYFGAGTRLSVL.